The rows below give T cell receptor beta chains drawn from one sample of a study of Tregs in tolerant kidney transplant recipients. Sequenced by immunoSEQ multiplex PCR; TCRdb stores in-frame clones only, minus some. The sample contains fewer than 70,000 clones, around 88% of which appear only once. The material sequenced was CD4+ T cells from blood. Receptor source: a human donor in good health. Each CDR3 is given without its conserved first and last residue. Fields, in order: clone size, J gene, V gene, CDR3 protein. A row's size may be missing; if present it is once, few, many or a size class.

NA | TRBJ2-1 | TRBV2 | ASSEGLGLVRGEQF
NA | TRBJ2-3 | TRBV18 | ASSPDLTDTQY
NA | TRBJ1-2 | TRBV11-2 | ASSGQGGYGYT
NA | TRBJ2-6 | TRBV7-2 | ASRLSGANVLT
NA | TRBJ1-5 | TRBV30 | AWSVWGGSQPQH
NA | TRBJ2-7 | TRBV29-1 | SVATTGYGEQY
NA | TRBJ2-4 | TRBV19 | ASSIEGGWGVKNIQY
NA | TRBJ2-3 | TRBV11-3 | ASSMRSPGEYADTQY
NA | TRBJ2-4 | TRBV5-8 | ASSLTLVMSIQY
NA | TRBJ2-2 | TRBV2 | ASRVRDTNTGELF
NA | TRBJ2-3 | TRBV19 | ASSARQGAADTQY
NA | TRBJ2-5 | TRBV5-1 | ASSLGVTGEETQY
NA | TRBJ2-5 | TRBV25-1 | ASSDPGRFQETQY
once | TRBJ2-1 | TRBV5-1 | ASSPTSVPFYNEQF
many | TRBJ1-5 | TRBV10-3 | AISDPTLQGRQPQH
many | TRBJ2-5 | TRBV5-6 | ASSLRPETQY
NA | TRBJ2-1 | TRBV5-1 | ASSLRLRDEQF
NA | TRBJ2-3 | TRBV11-2 | ASSLDSWGANPDTQY
NA | TRBJ2-1 | TRBV2 | ASSEEGLGIGEQF
NA | TRBJ2-1 | TRBV18 | ASSPGTSRYNEQF
NA | TRBJ1-5 | TRBV29-1 | SARDPNQPQH
NA | TRBJ2-5 | TRBV30 | AWGTQY
NA | TRBJ1-2 | TRBV9 | ASSVGPGQVYGYT
medium-sized | TRBJ1-3 | TRBV30 | AWSVLSGNTIY
NA | TRBJ2-2 | TRBV5-5 | ASSLIPGITGELF
NA | TRBJ2-3 | TRBV29-1 | SFARLRTDTQY
NA | TRBJ1-1 | TRBV30 | AWTSPGHRNTEAF
NA | TRBJ2-3 | TRBV5-6 | ASSKDRGIGDTQY
NA | TRBJ2-7 | TRBV5-3 | ARSLGRNEQY
NA | TRBJ2-6 | TRBV6-1 | ASTWGSGANVLT
few | TRBJ1-5 | TRBV19 | ASSVLPGQVTEDQPQH
NA | TRBJ2-1 | TRBV11-2 | ASSWNAGEQF
NA | TRBJ2-1 | TRBV11-1 | ASSLKAGSYNEQF
once | TRBJ2-5 | TRBV5-1 | ASSLVGGGAAQETQY